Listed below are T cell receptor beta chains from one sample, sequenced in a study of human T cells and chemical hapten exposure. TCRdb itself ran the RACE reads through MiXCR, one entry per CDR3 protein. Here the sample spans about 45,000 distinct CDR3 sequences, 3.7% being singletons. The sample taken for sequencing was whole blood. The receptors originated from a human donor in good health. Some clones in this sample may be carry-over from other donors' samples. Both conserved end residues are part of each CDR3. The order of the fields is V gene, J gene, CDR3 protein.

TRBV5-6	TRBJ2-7	CASSPGPIYEQYF
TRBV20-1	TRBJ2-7	CSALPGSRGYEQYF
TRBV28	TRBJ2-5	CASSFPADGGTPQQETQYF
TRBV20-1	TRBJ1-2	CSAPTQVYGYTF
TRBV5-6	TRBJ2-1	CASSLGSREPLYEQFF
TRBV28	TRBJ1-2	CASSTGPGYTF
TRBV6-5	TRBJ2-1	CASTPRLAGGGEQFF
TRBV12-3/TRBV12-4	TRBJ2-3	CASSLPGGAITDTQYF
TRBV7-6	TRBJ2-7	CASSPSGVTYEQYF
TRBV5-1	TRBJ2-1	CASSLGASGGNEQFF
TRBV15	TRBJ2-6	CATRSWGQGGARGANVLTF
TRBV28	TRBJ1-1	CASSPALPVRPTEAFF
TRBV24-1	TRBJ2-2	CATGISNTGELFF
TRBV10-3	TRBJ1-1	CAARRGGTEAFF
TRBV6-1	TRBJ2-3	CASSIRTGVEDTQYF
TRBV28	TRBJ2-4	CASNAPENIQYF
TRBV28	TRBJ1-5	CASSLQGAPPGQPQHF
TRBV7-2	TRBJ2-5	CASSQTGIQETQYF
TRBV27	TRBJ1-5	CASSPRSGNGNQPQHF
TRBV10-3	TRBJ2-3	CAISEGKGHTDTQYF
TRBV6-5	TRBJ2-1	CASSYSLGTSGGNEQFF
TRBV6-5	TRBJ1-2	CASRTTGTDGYTF
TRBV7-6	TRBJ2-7	CASSLGPDRGFSYEQYF